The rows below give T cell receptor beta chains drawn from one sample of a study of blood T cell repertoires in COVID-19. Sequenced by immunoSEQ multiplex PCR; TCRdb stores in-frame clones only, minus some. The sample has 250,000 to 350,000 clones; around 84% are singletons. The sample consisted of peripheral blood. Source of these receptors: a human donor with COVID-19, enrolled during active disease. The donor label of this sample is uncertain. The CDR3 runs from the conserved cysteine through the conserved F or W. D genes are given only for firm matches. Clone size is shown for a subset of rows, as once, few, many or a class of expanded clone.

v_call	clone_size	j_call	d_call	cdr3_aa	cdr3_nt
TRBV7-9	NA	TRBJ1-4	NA	CASSLVYQPGTNEKLFF	TGTGCCAGCAGCTTAGTCTACCAGCCAGGAACTAATGAAAAACTGTTTTTT
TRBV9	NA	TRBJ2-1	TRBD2	CASSGRAKGGRANEQFF	TGTGCCAGCAGCGGGCGGGCTAAGGGAGGGAGGGCAAATGAGCAGTTCTTC
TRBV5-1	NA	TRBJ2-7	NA	CASSLQQAYEQYF	TGCGCCAGCAGCTTGCAACAGGCCTACGAGCAGTACTTC
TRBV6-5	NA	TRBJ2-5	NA	CASSSPSGRDQETQYF	TGTGCCAGCAGTTCTCCCTCGGGAAGAGACCAAGAGACCCAGTACTTC
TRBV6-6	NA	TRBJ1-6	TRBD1	CAARDRNSPLHF	TGTGCCGCCCGGGACAGGAATTCACCCCTCCACTTT
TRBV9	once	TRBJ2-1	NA	CASSSNALTLGVNNEQFF	TGTGCCAGCAGCTCTAACGCCTTGACTTTAGGGGTTAACAATGAGCAGTTCTTC
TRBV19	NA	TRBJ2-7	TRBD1	CASRMTGRSGEQYF	TGTGCCAGTAGAATGACAGGGCGGAGTGGCGAGCAGTACTTC
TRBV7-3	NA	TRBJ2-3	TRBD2	CASSLTPTSGNTDTQYF	TGTGCCAGCAGCCTCACCCCTACTAGCGGAAACACAGATACGCAGTATTTT
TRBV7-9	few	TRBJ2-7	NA	CASSPTGYEQYF	TGTGCCAGCAGCCCGACAGGATACGAGCAGTACTTC
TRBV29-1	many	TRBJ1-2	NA	CSVGQPSGYGYTF	TGCAGCGTAGGACAGCCTTCGGGCTATGGCTACACCTTC
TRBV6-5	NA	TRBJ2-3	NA	CASRTGPNTDTQYF	TGTGCCAGCAGGACAGGACCGAACACAGATACGCAGTATTTT
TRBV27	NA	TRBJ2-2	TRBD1	CASSPTHRTGGSTGELFF	TGTGCCAGCAGCCCAACCCACCGGACAGGGGGGAGCACCGGGGAGCTGTTTTTT
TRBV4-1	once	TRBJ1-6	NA	CASSPRDTDSPLHF	TGCGCCAGCAGCCCCCGGGACACCGATTCACCCCTCCACTTT
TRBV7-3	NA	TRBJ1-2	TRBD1	CASSLGQGYGYTF	TGTGCCAGCAGCTTAGGACAGGGATATGGCTACACCTTC
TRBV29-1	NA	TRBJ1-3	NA	CSVEGAGGNTIYF	TGCAGCGTTGAGGGGGCAGGTGGAAACACCATATATTTT
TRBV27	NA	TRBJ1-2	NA	CASSLNREGGYGYTF	TGTGCCAGCAGTCTAAACAGGGAGGGAGGCTATGGCTACACCTTC
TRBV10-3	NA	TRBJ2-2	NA	CAIGGSRGTGELFF	TGTGCCATCGGCGGCTCTAGGGGCACCGGGGAGCTGTTTTTT
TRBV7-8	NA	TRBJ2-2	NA	CASSRALETGELFF	TGTGCCAGCAGCCGAGCTCTAGAGACCGGGGAGCTGTTTTTT
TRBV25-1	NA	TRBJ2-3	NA	CASRAGSAGADTQYF	TGTGCCAGCAGGGCGGGCTCAGCGGGCGCAGATACGCAGTATTTT
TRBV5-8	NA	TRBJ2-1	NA	CASRRGGVSYNEQFF	TGTGCCAGCAGAAGGGGGGGAGTCTCCTACAATGAGCAGTTCTTC
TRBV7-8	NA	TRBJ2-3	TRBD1	CASSPRDSKADTQYF	TGTGCCAGCAGCCCCCGGGACAGTAAAGCAGATACGCAGTATTTT
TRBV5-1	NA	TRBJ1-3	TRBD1	CASSVTGTGGSSGNTIYF	TGCGCCAGCAGCGTAACCGGGACAGGGGGCTCTTCTGGAAACACCATATATTTT
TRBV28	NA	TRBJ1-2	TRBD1	CASSPGQGFYGYTF	TGTGCCAGCAGTCCGGGACAGGGATTCTATGGCTACACCTTC
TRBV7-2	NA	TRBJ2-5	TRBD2	CASSLAGLAEETQYF	TGTGCCAGCAGCTTAGCGGGGCTAGCGGAAGAGACCCAGTACTTC
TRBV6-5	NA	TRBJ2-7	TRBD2	CASTSSGSSYEQYF	TGTGCCAGCACCTCTAGCGGCAGCTCCTACGAGCAGTACTTC
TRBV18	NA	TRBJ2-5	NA	CASSPPQGETQYF	TGTGCCAGCTCACCCCCCCAGGGAGAGACCCAGTACTTC
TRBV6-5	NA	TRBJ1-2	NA	CASSPGSNYGYTF	TGTGCCAGCAGCCCGGGGTCCAACTATGGCTACACCTTC
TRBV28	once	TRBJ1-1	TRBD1	CASSPFGQGKAEAFF	TGTGCCAGCAGCCCTTTTGGACAGGGTAAGGCTGAAGCTTTCTTT
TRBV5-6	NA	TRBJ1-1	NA	CASIDAGGRTEAFF	TGTGCCAGCATCGACGCGGGGGGAAGGACTGAAGCTTTCTTT
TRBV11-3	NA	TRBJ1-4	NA	CASSLGPGEKLFF	TGTGCCAGCAGCCTAGGGCCAGGGGAGAAACTGTTTTTT
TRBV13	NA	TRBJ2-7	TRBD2	CASSRAGGPKEQYF	TGTGCCAGCAGCCGAGCGGGAGGGCCGAAAGAGCAGTACTTC
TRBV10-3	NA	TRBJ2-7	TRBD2	CAISDGTSGRIYEQYF	TGTGCCATCAGTGATGGGACTAGCGGGAGGATCTACGAGCAGTACTTC
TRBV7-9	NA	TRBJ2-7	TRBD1	CASISGQGGHYEQYF	TGTGCCAGCATCTCCGGACAGGGGGGCCACTACGAGCAGTACTTC
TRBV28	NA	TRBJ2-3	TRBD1	CASSPRTGRSTDTQYF	TGTGCCAGCAGTCCCCGGACAGGGAGATCCACAGATACGCAGTATTTT
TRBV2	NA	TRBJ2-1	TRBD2	CASSLLAGVDNEQFF	TGTGCCAGCAGTCTTCTAGCGGGAGTGGACAATGAGCAGTTCTTC
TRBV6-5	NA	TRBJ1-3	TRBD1	CASSRTGGKSDF	TGTGCCAGCTCCAGGACAGGCGGAAAATCGGATTTT
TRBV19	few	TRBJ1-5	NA	CASTPGRGFDQPQHF	TGTGCCAGTACCCCCGGACGGGGGTTCGATCAGCCCCAGCATTTT
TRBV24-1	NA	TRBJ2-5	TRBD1	CATSDPDGTGQETQYF	TGTGCCACCAGTGACCCAGATGGGACAGGTCAAGAGACCCAGTACTTC
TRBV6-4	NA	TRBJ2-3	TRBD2	CASSDSGRSPDTQYF	TGTGCCAGCAGTGATAGCGGGAGAAGCCCAGATACGCAGTATTTT
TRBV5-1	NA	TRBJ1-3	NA	CASSLGQSGNTIYF	TGCGCCAGCAGCTTGGGTCAATCTGGAAACACCATATATTTT
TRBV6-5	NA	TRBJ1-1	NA	CASSTLTRNTEAFF	TGTGCCAGCAGCACCCTTACAAGGAACACTGAAGCTTTCTTT
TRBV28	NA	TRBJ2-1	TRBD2	CASIIGGRAYNEQFF	TGTGCCAGCATCATTGGGGGGAGGGCCTACAATGAGCAGTTCTTC
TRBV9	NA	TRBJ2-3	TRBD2	CASSLRAGLAGTDTQYF	TGTGCCAGCAGCTTGAGAGCGGGACTAGCGGGCACAGATACGCAGTATTTT
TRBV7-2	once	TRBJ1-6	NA	CASSLSGGYNSPLHF	TGTGCCAGCAGCTTGAGCGGCGGTTATAATTCACCCCTCCACTTT
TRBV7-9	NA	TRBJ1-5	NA	CASGEPGGQPQHF	TGTGCCAGCGGAGAGCCGGGCGGGCAGCCCCAGCATTTT
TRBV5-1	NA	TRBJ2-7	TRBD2	CASSLGLAREEYEQYF	TGCGCCAGCAGCTTGGGGCTAGCGCGGGAGGAATACGAGCAGTACTTC
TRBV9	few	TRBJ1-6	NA	CASSARAEVSPLHF	TGTGCCAGCAGCGCAAGAGCAGAGGTTTCACCCCTCCACTTT
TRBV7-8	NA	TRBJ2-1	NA	CASSPAASVLNEQFF	TGTGCCAGCAGCCCCGCGGCTAGCGTTCTTAATGAGCAGTTCTTC
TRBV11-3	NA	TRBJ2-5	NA	CASSADGEETQYF	TGTGCCAGCAGCGCCGACGGGGAGGAGACCCAGTACTTC
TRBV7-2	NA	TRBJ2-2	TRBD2	CASSFSAGGANTGELFF	TGTGCCAGCAGCTTTTCAGCGGGGGGCGCGAACACCGGGGAGCTGTTTTTT
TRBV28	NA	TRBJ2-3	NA	CASSSRTWRAADTQYF	TGTGCCAGCAGCTCTCGTACGTGGAGGGCCGCAGATACGCAGTATTTT
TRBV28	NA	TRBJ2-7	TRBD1	CASSPRQGLSLSSYEQYF	TGTGCCAGCAGTCCGAGACAGGGTCTCTCGTTAAGCTCCTACGAGCAGTACTTC
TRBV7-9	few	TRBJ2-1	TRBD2	CASSLLSGGRDSYNEQFF	TGTGCCAGCAGCTTATTATCTGGCGGGAGGGATTCCTACAATGAGCAGTTCTTC
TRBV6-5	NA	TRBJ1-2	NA	CASSYGTRGGYTF	TGTGCCAGCAGTTACGGCACCCGAGGGGGCTACACCTTC
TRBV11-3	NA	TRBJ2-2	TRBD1	CASSMGQGNTGELFF	TGTGCCAGCAGCATGGGACAGGGCAACACCGGGGAGCTGTTTTTT